These T cell receptor beta chains were read from a single sample in a study of blood T cell repertoires in COVID-19. Data came from immunoSEQ multiplex PCR; TCRdb stores just in-frame clones and leaves some out. The table shows more than 200,000 clones, with roughly four fifths occurring only once. The specimen was peripheral blood. The receptor set was obtained from a woman over 75 with COVID-19, enrolled during active disease. CDR3s leave out the opening cysteine and the closing phenylalanine or tryptophan. Only part of the rows carry a size: once, few, many, or a class if the clone is expanded.

V	J	size	CDR3
TRBV15	TRBJ1-2	.	ATSRGFRAGDYGYT
TRBV15	TRBJ2-6	.	ATSSYRGSGANVLT
TRBV6-2/TRBV6-3	TRBJ2-7	.	ASSYSGSRYEQY
TRBV7-9	TRBJ2-1	once	ASSLAGRAAFGQF
TRBV30	TRBJ1-4	.	AWTLANEKLF
TRBV29-1	TRBJ1-6	.	SVRTALDSPLH
TRBV7-2	TRBJ2-7	.	ASSSGTRSLLAAY
TRBV7-2	TRBJ1-3	.	ASSISWGAGNTIY
TRBV2	TRBJ1-1	few	ASSARERAEAF
TRBV6-2/TRBV6-3	TRBJ2-7	.	ASSRDRNYYEQY
TRBV11-2	TRBJ2-1	.	ASSRGQGVYNEQF
TRBV2	TRBJ1-1	once	ASTTVTEAF
TRBV18	TRBJ1-2	.	ASSPLAGGDGYT
TRBV2	TRBJ2-5	once	ASSGDLWETQY
TRBV5-8	TRBJ1-2	once	ASSLAGTGKHYGYT
TRBV15	TRBJ2-5	.	ATSRLGEGRETQY
TRBV28	TRBJ1-6	few	ASSWTPENSPLH
TRBV19	TRBJ2-6	.	ASSMRQAGANVLT
TRBV2	TRBJ1-5	few	ASSSRQGGGLGRQPQH
TRBV4-1	TRBJ1-2	.	ASSQGQGIDGYT
TRBV7-2	TRBJ1-1	.	ASIRGGGDTEAF
TRBV9	TRBJ1-3	.	ASNRGTGNTIY
TRBV28	TRBJ2-5	.	ASSGQPSGRETQY
TRBV29-1	TRBJ2-2	.	SVGPGGRTGELF
TRBV7-9	TRBJ2-1	.	ASGESSNEQF
TRBV5-1	TRBJ2-6	.	ASSFGGTASGANVLT
TRBV5-1	TRBJ2-5	.	ASSSSGGKETQY
TRBV30	TRBJ2-7	.	AWQTGVGEQY
TRBV14	TRBJ1-1	.	ASSQDRVRTEAF
TRBV9	TRBJ1-3	few	ASSVRDSDSGNTIY
TRBV6-7	TRBJ1-2	.	ASSYRGDRLNYGYT
TRBV9	TRBJ1-3	.	ASSGGTGLTNTIY
TRBV5-1	TRBJ1-2	once	ASSLAAGGSYGYT
TRBV6-6	TRBJ2-2	once	AGAEGGRSGELF
TRBV5-4	TRBJ2-5	.	ASSPIGQQETQY
TRBV7-2	TRBJ1-5	.	ASSSGDIYNQPQH
TRBV12-3/TRBV12-4	TRBJ1-1	.	ASTPTGARGAF
TRBV4-2	TRBJ1-3	.	ASSPGGFTNTIY
TRBV5-6	TRBJ1-2	.	ASSLVKGGSYGYT
TRBV20-1	TRBJ2-5	once	SARFQGLLY
TRBV4-3	TRBJ2-1	.	ASSQLTGTYNEQF
TRBV5-1	TRBJ1-4	.	ASSPQGYNEKLF
TRBV7-2	TRBJ2-7	.	ASSLEREYEQY
TRBV5-4	TRBJ1-2	.	ASSLPGINYGYT
TRBV2	TRBJ2-5	.	ASSAPGGRQETQY
TRBV28	TRBJ1-2	.	ASSQGTAYGYT
TRBV7-2	TRBJ1-5	.	ASSPTPGVGQPQH
TRBV5-1	TRBJ2-3	.	ASSPGQISTDTQY
TRBV5-6	TRBJ2-2	.	ASSLFPTAGELF
TRBV28	TRBJ2-6	few	ASSSPGVSGANVLT
TRBV5-1	TRBJ1-1	few	ASSLAGRGWNTEAF
TRBV14	TRBJ2-1	.	ASSRGQGAYNEQF
TRBV12-3/TRBV12-4	TRBJ2-7	few	ASTMGGRGEQY
TRBV3-1/TRBV3-2	TRBJ1-1	.	ASSQGGVTSTEAF
TRBV2	TRBJ1-4	.	ASSPQRQWYEKLF
TRBV3-1/TRBV3-2	TRBJ1-1	.	ASSQDLIRGGEAF
TRBV4-1	TRBJ2-1	.	ASSLGGLSYNEQF
TRBV20-1	TRBJ1-5	.	SASPGMGQPQH
TRBV27	TRBJ2-5	.	ASAQGLAQGTQY
TRBV5-1	TRBJ2-7	.	ASSLAMGQFYEQY